This TCR beta chain derives from a study of neurological immune-mediated disorders. Whole-study findings and limits: The greatest TCR clonal expansion occurred in HTLV-1-associated myelopathy and the least in multiple sclerosis, which fell below healthy controls.

This clonotype has a handful of counts. What it recognizes is unknown. The cDNA came from 5'RACE with 10-nucleotide random UMIs. MiXCR was run by TCRdb on the 5' RACE reads, yielding one entry per CDR3 protein. This repertoire shows 15,000 to 20,000 distinct CDR3 sequences, approximately 6.8% found once; its top ten account for about 15%. CDR3 length: 16 residues. V was pared by 5 bases and J by 6 bases, with 20 bases between. CDR1 is MNHEY, CDR2 SMNVEV, per germline (reference sequence). Material: CD8+ T cells from blood. The chain is built from TRBV27 and TRBJ1-5, with D unclear. This clonotype was sampled from a woman in her 30s with HTLV-1-associated myelopathy (HAM/TSP). For the CDR3, the DNA is TGTGCCAGCAGTCCATCGGCCCCCGGGATCACTCAGCCCCAGCATTTT. Its translation: CASSPSAPGITQPQHF.